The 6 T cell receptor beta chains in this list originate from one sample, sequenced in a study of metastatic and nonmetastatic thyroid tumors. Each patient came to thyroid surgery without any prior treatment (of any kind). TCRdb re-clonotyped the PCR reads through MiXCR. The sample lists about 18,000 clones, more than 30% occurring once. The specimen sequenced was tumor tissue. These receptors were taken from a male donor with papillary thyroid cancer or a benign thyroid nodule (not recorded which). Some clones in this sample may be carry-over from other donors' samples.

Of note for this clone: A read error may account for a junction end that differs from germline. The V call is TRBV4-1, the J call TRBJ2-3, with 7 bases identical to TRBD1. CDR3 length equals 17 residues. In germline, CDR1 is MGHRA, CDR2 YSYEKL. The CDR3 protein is CPSSQMPGRGSADTQYF. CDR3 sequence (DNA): TGCCCCAGCAGCCAAATGCCCGGCAGGGGGTCAGCAGATACGCAGTATTTT.

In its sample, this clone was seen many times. The CDR3 loop is CASSGGGFGTGELFF. The DNA of the CDR3 is TGTGCCAGCAGCGGCGGGGGCTTCGGAACCGGGGAGCTGTTTTTT. The genes are TRBV9 and TRBJ2-2; maybe TRBD2 (7 bases). Germline loops: CDR1 SGDLS, CDR2 YYNGEE. V lost 3 bases to trimming and J lost 5 bases, with 14 bases between them. This CDR3 is built from 15 residues.

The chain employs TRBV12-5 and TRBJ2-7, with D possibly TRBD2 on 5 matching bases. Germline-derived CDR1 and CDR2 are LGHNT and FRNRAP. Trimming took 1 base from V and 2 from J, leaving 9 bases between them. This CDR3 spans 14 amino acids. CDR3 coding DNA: TGTGCTAGTGGTTTGGGGACGAGGGCCTACGAGCAGTACTTC. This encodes CASGLGTRAYEQYF.

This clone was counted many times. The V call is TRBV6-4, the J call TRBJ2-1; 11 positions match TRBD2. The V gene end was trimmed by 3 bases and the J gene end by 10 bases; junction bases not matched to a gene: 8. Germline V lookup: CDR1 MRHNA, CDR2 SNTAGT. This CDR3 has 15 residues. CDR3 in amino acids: CASSEDLAGGGEQFF. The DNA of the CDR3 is TGTGCCAGCAGTGAGGATCTAGCGGGAGGTGGGGAGCAGTTCTTC.

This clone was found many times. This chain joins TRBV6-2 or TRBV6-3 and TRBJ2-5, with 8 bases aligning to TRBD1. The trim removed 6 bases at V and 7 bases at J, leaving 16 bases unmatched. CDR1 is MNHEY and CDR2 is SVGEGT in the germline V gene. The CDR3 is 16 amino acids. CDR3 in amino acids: CASRDPGQGAPGTQYF. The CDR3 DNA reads TGTGCCAGCAGGGACCCGGGGCAGGGGGCGCCGGGGACCCAGTACTTC.

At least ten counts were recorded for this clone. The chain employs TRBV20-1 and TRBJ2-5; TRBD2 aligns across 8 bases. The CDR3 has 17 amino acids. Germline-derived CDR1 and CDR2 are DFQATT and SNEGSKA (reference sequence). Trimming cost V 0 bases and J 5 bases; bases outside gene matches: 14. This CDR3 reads CSARDPARPAGEETQYF. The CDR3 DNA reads TGCAGTGCTAGAGATCCCGCGCGGCCAGCGGGGGAGGAGACCCAGTACTTC.